This record looks at one TCR beta chain sequence and its context. Germline loops: CDR1 MDHEN, CDR2 SYDVKM. V lost 4 bases to trimming and J lost 3 bases; unmatched junction nucleotides: 8. This CDR3 spans 15 amino acids. Amplification used 60 Vbeta primers and 13 Jbeta primers. Sequencing used immunoSEQ multiplex PCR; TCRdb keeps in-frame clones, though not all of them. Of about 59,000 clones in the sample, about four fifths are singletons; the top ten hold roughly 3.9%. These data come from a study of cytomegalovirus exposure and HLA in healthy donors. This TCR was recovered from a woman aged 40 to 50 in good health and CMV-seronegative. The chain couples TRBV28 to TRBJ2-7; 8 bases line up with TRBD2. Specimen: PBMCs. CDR3 in amino acids: CASSSVASGYYEQYF. The CDR3 DNA reads TGTGCCAGCAGTTCGGTGGCTAGCGGGTACTACGAGCAGTACTTC.